Below, one T cell receptor beta chain is given with its context. Its antigen remains unknown. This record comes from a study of CXCR3-negative and CXCR3-positive naive CD8 T cells. On the study more broadly: Collectively, the libraries yielded 140 million or so TRB reads in total, at about 1.5 +/- 0.3 million per library.

The V gene's germline CDR1 is SEHNR and CDR2 FQNEAQ (reference sequence). This CDR3 region has 14 residues. The study's findings and limits: Naive cells, whether CXCR3-negative or CXCR3-positive, had similar TRBV-TRBJ usage, while memory cells differed.

Via 5' RACE with UMI labels, TRB cDNA libraries were prepared. One entry per CDR3 protein, without DNA, is what TCRdb gives after re-calling the 5' RACE reads. The sample data list around 50,000 distinct CDR3 sequences. Using triplicate sorts, 250,000 to 350,000 cells were collected each time from every CD8+ T cell subset. The sequence came from a human donor in good health. Some clones in this sample may be carry-over from other donors' samples. The chain is built from TRBV7-9 and TRBJ2-5; the TRBD2 assignment by TCRdb is unverifiable without DNA. Sequenced material: memory CD8+ T cells from blood. The CDR3 loop is CASSSDSREETQYF.